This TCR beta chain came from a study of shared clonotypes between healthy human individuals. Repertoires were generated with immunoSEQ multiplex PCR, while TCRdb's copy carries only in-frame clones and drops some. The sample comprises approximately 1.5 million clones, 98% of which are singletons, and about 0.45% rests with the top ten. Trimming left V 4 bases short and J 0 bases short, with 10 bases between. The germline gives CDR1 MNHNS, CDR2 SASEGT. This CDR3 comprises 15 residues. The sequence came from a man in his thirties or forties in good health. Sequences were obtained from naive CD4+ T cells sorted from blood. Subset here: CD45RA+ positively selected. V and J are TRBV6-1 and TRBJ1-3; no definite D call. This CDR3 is CASSALSVSGNTIYF. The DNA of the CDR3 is TGTGCCAGCAGTGCGTTATCAGTCTCTGGAAACACCATATATTTT.